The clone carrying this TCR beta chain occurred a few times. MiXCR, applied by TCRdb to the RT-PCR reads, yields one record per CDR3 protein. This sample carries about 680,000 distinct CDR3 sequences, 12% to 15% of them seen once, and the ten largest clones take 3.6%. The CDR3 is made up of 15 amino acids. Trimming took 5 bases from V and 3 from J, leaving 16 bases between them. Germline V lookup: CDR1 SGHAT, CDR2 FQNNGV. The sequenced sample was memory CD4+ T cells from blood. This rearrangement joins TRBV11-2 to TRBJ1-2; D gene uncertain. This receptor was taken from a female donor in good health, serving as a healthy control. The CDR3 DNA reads TGTGCCAGCAGCCACCGACGGGAAAATGACTATGGCTACACCTTC. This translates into CASSHRRENDYGYTF.